This TCR beta chain was captured by sequencing in a study of T cell changes during pregnancy in multiple sclerosis (dated by TCRdb to the late 2010s). Context from the whole study: In women with multiple sclerosis, the researchers looked at how the T cell repertoire shifted as pregnancy progressed.

The CDR3 spans 13 residues, from the cysteine through the phenylalanine. Solely the CDR3 DNA is kept, with 39 bases framed from the first base. Reading the germline V gene gives CDR1 SQVTM and CDR2 ANQGSEA. Trimming at the junction amounts to 4 bases on V and 7 bases on J, and the germline ends lie 16 bases apart. A few counts support this clone. It lacks a known antigen. No base qualities exist here, and no much larger clone lies one base off it. The method behind the library was the immunoSEQ multiplex PCR assay. This is the immuneACCESS table as TCRdb keeps it, with only in-frame sequences that have V and J called. A part of the clones is gone; compared with another copy, unresolved V genes explain less than half, and the rest is unexplained. Here the sample has 70,000 to 95,000 clones; 94% occur a single time. In total, the top ten clones hold about 2.4% of the sample.

The rearrangement combines TRBV29-1 with TRBJ1-1; the D gene is perhaps TRBD1, on 5 matching bases. The source is a female donor with multiple sclerosis, enrolled in a pregnancy study. The source was peripheral blood, collected in the third trimester of pregnancy. CDR3 region: CSVARGAQDEAFF. The DNA is TGCAGCGTTGCCCGTGGGGCGCAGGATGAAGCTTTCTTT.